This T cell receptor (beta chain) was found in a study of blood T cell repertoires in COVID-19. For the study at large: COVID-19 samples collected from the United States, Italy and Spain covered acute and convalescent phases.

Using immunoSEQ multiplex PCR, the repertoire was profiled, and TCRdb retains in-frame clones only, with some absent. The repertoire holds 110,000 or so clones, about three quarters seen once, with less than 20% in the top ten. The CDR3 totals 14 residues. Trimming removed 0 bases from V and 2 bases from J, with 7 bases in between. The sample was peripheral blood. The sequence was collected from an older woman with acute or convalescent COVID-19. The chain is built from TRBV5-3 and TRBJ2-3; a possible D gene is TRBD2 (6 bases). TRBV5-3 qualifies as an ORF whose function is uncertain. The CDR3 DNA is TGTGCCAGAAGCTTGGGGCGGGACACAGATACGCAGTATTTT. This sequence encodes CARSLGRDTDTQYF.